This T cell receptor beta chain was captured in a study of cytomegalovirus exposure and HLA in healthy donors. At the level of the study: Within the Caucasian-associated ancestry cluster were more than 75% of the roughly 360 genotyped donors.

The CDR3 length is 18 residues. V lost 1 base to trimming and J lost 11 bases; unmatched junction nucleotides: 22. Germline assignment: CDR1 LGHNA and CDR2 YNFKEQ. Whole-study findings and limits: Later analysis associated a missense DCLRE1C variant with TCR beta V- and J-gene trimming. In a later analysis, HLA-associated TCR beta chains were more clonally expanded than equally common others.

Concerning this clone: The antigen is not known.

The PCR made use of 60 Vbeta and 13 Jbeta primers. TCRdb's table, derived via immunoSEQ multiplex PCR, lists solely in-frame clones and lacks some. This sample carries about 92,000 clones, around 85% of them seen once, and the ten largest clones take roughly 1.3%. The sequence was collected from a girl under 10 years old in good health and CMV-seropositive. The chain combines TRBV4-2 with TRBJ1-1; TRBD1 aligns across 7 bases. The sequenced material came from PBMCs. The CDR3 bases are TGTGCCAGCAGCCAAGGAGGAGCTTCCGACAGGGCGGTATTCGGGGCTTTCTTT. Amino acids: CASSQGGASDRAVFGAFF.